This TCR beta chain was retrieved from a study of OX40 agonist ivuxolimab in advanced cancers. Turning to the study itself: As their treatment, patients were administered ivuxolimab, an agonistic anti-OX40 (CD134) antibody. Patients were dosed intravenously with ivuxolimab at 0.01 to 10 mg/kg every 2 weeks. Study results and caveats: CD8+ T cells (on average) carried more expanded clones than CD4+ T cells.

TCRdb's copy holds only in-frame clones and misses some; the assay was immunoSEQ multiplex PCR. This table holds 9,500 to 15,000 clones, nearly 80% found once. V was shortened by 3 bases and J by 5 bases, with 13 bases between the two germline ends. CDR3 length: 14 amino acids. Germline CDR1 reads LNHNV; CDR2 reads YYDKDF (reference sequence). This clone was seen a handful of times. Its antigen is as yet unknown. This receptor was identified in an adult with an advanced solid tumor such as melanoma, head and neck, liver or kidney cancer. The J gene is TRBJ1-1, the V gene TRBV15; D is possibly TRBD1 (5 bases). Specimen: CD4+ or CD8+ T cells sorted from blood, collected in a trial of the OX40 agonist ivuxolimab. CDR3 sequence (DNA): TGTGCCACCAGCAGTCCAGGGTTGGGAACTGAAGCTTTCTTT. Translating it yields CATSSPGLGTEAFF.